This T cell receptor beta chain comes out of a study of T cell repertoires in cytomegalovirus infection. CDR3 length equals 18 residues. Germline CDR1 is MDHEN and CDR2 is SYDVKM. V lost 6 bases and J lost 0, with 23 bases in between. TCRdb passed the reads through MiXCR, listing each CDR3 protein once. The data show hundreds of thousands of distinct CDR3 sequences, with about a third seen just once and more than 2.5% held by the top ten. This clonotype was seen ten or more times. This receptor was taken from a human donor in good health (CMV status not recorded). Some clones in this sample may be carry-over from other donors' samples. The chain joins TRBV28 to TRBJ1-1; D might be TRBD1 (6 bases). Sequenced material: PBMCs. The DNA for the CDR3 is TGTGCCAGCAGACCAAGCCGGGCAGGGGTCTACCTGAACACTGAAGCTTTCTTT. It encodes CASRPSRAGVYLNTEAFF. The whole variable domain, remainder taken from reference TRBV28 and TRBJ1-1, is DVKVTQSSRYLVKRTGEKVFLECVQDMDHENMFWYRQDPGLGLRLIYFSYDVKMKEKGDIPEGYSVSREKKERFSLILESASTNQTSMYLCASRPSRAGVYLNTEAFFGQGTRLTVV.